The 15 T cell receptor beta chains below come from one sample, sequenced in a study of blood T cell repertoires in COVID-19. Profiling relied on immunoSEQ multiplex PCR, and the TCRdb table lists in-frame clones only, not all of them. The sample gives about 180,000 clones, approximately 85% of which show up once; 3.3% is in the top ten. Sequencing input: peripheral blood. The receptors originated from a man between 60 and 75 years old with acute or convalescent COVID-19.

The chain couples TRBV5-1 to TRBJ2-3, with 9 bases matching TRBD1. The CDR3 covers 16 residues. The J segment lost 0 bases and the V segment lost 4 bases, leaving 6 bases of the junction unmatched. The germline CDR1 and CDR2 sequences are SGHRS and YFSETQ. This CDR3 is CASSDWDRASTDTQYF. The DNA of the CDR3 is TGCGCCAGCAGCGACTGGGACAGGGCTAGCACAGATACGCAGTATTTT.

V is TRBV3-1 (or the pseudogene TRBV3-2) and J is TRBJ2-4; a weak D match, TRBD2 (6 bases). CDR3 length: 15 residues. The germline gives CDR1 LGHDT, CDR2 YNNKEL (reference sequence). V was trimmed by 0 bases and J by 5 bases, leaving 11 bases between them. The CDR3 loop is CASSQEGRRENIQYF. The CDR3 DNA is TGTGCCAGCAGCCAAGAGGGCAGGAGGGAAAACATTCAGTACTTC.

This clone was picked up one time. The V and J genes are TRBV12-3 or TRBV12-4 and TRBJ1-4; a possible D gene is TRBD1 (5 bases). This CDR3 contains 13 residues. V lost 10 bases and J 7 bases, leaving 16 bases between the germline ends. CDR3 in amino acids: CAIRGNVVEKLFF. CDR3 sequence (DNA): TGTGCCATTCGGGGGAACGTCGTTGAAAAACTGTTTTTT.

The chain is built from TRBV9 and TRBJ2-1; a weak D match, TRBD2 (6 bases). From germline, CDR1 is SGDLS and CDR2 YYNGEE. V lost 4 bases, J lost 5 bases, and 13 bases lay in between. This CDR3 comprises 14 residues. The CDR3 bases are TGTGCCAGCAGCCCCAGGGACTGGAACAATGAGCAGTTCTTC. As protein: CASSPRDWNNEQFF.

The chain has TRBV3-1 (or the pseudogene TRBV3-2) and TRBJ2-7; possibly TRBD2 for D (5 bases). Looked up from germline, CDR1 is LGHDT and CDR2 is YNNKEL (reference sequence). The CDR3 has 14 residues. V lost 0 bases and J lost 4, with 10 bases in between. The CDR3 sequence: CASSQESGNYEQYF. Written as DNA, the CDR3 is TGTGCCAGCAGCCAAGAGTCGGGGAATTACGAGCAGTACTTC.

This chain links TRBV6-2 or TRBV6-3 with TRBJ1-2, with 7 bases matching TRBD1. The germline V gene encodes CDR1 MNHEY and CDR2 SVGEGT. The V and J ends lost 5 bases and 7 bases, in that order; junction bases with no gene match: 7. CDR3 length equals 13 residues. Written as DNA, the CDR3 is TGTGCCAGCAGTCAAGACAGGGTACGTGGCTACACCTTC. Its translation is CASSQDRVRGYTF.

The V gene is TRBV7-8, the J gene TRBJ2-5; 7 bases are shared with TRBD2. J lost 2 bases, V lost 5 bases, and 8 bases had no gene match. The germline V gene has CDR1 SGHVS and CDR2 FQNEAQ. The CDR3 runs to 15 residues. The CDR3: CASSPSLAGQETQYF. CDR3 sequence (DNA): TGTGCCAGCAGCCCCAGCTTAGCGGGTCAAGAGACCCAGTACTTC.

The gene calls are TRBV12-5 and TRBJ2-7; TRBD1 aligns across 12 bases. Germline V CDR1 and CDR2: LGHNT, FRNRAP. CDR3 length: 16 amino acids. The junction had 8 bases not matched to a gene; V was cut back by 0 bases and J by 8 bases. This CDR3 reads CASGLVLGTGGAQQYF. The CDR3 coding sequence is TGTGCTAGTGGTTTGGTACTGGGGACAGGGGGCGCCCAGCAGTACTTC.

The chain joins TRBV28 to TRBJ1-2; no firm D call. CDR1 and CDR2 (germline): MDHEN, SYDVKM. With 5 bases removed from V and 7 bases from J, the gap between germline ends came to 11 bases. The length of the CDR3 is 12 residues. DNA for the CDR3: TGTGCCAGCAGTCGGACCGCGGGTGGCTACACCTTC. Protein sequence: CASSRTAGGYTF.

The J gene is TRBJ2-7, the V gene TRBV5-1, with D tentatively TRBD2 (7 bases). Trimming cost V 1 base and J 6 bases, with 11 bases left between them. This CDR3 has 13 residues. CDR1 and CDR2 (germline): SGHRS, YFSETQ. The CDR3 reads CASSLRGAGEQYF. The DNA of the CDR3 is TGCGCCAGCAGCTTGCGGGGGGCAGGCGAGCAGTACTTC.

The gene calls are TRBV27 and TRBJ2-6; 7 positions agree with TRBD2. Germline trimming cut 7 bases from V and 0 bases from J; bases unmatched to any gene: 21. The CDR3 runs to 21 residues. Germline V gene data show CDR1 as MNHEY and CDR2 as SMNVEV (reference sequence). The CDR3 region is CASTKTESAGLSFSGANVLTF. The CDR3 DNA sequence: TGTGCCAGCACAAAGACAGAATCAGCGGGACTAAGTTTCTCTGGGGCCAACGTCCTGACTTTC.

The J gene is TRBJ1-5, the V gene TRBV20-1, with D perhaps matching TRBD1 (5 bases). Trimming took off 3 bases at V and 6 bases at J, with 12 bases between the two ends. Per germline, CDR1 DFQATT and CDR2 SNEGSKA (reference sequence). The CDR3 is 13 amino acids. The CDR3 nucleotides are TGCAGTGCTAGTGGGGCCCAGGGTCAGCCCCAGCATTTT. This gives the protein CSASGAQGQPQHF.

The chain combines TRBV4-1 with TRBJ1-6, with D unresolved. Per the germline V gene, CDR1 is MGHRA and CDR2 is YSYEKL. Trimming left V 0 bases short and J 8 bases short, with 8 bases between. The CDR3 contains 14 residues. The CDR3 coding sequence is TGCGCCAGCAGCCAAGAGGGCGGGTATTCACCCCTCCACTTT. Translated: CASSQEGGYSPLHF.

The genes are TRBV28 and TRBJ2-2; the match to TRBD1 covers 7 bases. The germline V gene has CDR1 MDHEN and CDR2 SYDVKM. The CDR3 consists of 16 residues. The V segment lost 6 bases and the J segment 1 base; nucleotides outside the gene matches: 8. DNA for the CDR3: TGTGCCAGCAGGACAACAGGGGCAGGGAACACCGGGGAGCTGTTTTTT. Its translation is CASRTTGAGNTGELFF.

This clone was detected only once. CDR3 region: CASSQVSGGTDTQYF. CDR3 DNA: TGCGCCAGCAGCCAAGTCAGCGGGGGCACAGATACGCAGTATTTT. This chain connects TRBV4-3 to TRBJ2-3; TRBD2 matches 7 bases. The CDR3 length is 15 residues. The J segment lost 1 base and the V segment lost 1 base, leaving 2 bases of the junction unmatched. The germline V gene encodes CDR1 LGHNA and CDR2 YSLEER.